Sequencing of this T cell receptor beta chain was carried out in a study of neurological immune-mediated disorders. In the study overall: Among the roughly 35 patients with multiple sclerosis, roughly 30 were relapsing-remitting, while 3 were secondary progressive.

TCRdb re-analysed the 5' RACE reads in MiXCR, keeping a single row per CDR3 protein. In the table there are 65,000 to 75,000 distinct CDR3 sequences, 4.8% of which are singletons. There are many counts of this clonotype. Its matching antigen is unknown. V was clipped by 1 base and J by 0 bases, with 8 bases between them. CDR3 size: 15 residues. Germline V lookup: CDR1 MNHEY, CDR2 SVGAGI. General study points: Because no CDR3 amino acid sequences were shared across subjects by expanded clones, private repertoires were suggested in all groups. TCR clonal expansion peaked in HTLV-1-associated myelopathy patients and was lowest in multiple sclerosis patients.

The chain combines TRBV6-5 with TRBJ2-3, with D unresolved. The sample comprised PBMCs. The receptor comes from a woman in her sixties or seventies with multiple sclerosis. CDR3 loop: CASSYWGTSTDTQYF. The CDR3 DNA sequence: TGTGCCAGCAGTTACTGGGGTACAAGCACAGATACGCAGTATTTT.